The entry that follows covers one T cell receptor (beta chain) sequence. Its specificity is not known. The source of the sample is a study of beta chain features in type 1 diabetes. Points from the study as a whole: Patients' naive, central memory and Treg TCRB repertoires seemed closer to one another than those of healthy donors. Moderate but significant shortening of TCRB CDR3s was recorded in all four CD4+ subsets from Type 1 diabetes patients.

Sequencing targeted expressed TCRB transcripts, as all isolated RNA had been reverse transcribed. TCRdb's copy holds only in-frame clones and misses some; the assay was immunoSEQ multiplex PCR. Found here are approximately 380,000 clones, less than 15% of them singletons; the top ten hold about 0.018%. Sorting with CD45RO/CCR7/CD25/CD127/CD95/CD27 yielded naive, central memory, regulatory and stem-like memory CD4+ cells. Between the trimmed V and J ends, which lost 4 bases and 8 bases, there was a span of 18 bases. Germline values: CDR1 SGHNT, CDR2 YYREEE (reference sequence). There are 14 residues in the CDR3.

This sequence originates from a woman aged 18-29 years in good health. Input material: naive CD4+ T cells from blood. The chain couples TRBV5-4 to TRBJ1-2, with D possibly being TRBD1 (5 bases). The CDR3 is CASSDALGGYGYTF. The CDR3 DNA follows: TGTGCCAGCAGCGACGCCCTCGGGGGATACGGCTACACCTTC.